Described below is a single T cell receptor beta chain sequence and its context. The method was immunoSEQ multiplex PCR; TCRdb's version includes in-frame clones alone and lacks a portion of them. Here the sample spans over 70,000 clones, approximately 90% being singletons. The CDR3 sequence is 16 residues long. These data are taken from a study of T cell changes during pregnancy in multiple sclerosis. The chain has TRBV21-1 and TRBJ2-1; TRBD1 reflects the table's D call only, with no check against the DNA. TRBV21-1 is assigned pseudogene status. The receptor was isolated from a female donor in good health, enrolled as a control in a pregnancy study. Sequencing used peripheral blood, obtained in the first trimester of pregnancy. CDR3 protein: CASSKRGWRGNNEQFF. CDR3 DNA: TGTGCCAGCAGCAAGAGGGGGTGGAGAGGGAACAATGAGCAGTTCTTC.